These T cell receptor beta chains were read from a single sample in a study of identical twins. TCRdb recomputed calls from the 5' RACE reads with MiXCR, one row per CDR3 protein. The sample carries nearly 900,000 distinct CDR3 sequences, around an eighth recorded once. These data were also filed under a second study, of yellow fever vaccine responses in identical twins.

Sequenced sample: PBMCs. The origin of the receptors is a woman younger than 35 in good health. The conserved cysteine and the conserved F or W are not part of the CDR3 here. Not all rows give a size; the values are once, few, many and, for expanded clones, a class.

len: 16; j_gene: TRBJ2-7; abundance: .; v_gene: TRBV7-8; CDR3aa: ASSLEASGTPNSYEQY
len: 17; j_gene: TRBJ2-3; abundance: few; v_gene: TRBV21-1; CDR3aa: ASSKLGRTSGRAPDTQY
len: 12; j_gene: TRBJ1-6; abundance: few; v_gene: TRBV27; CDR3aa: ASSLLSYNSPLH
len: 13; j_gene: TRBJ2-3; abundance: .; v_gene: TRBV6-1; CDR3aa: ASSHPPLGDDTQY
len: 15; j_gene: TRBJ2-7; abundance: many; v_gene: TRBV10-3; CDR3aa: AIIPRTSGRISYEQY
len: 14; j_gene: TRBJ2-2; abundance: few; v_gene: TRBV25-1; CDR3aa: ASSVPGQGRTGELF
len: 13; j_gene: TRBJ2-1; abundance: few; v_gene: TRBV12-3/TRBV12-4; CDR3aa: ASSLRREGIDEQF
len: 13; j_gene: TRBJ2-7; abundance: few; v_gene: TRBV28; CDR3aa: ASSHPSDFPYEQY
len: 10; j_gene: TRBJ1-6; abundance: .; v_gene: TRBV25-1; CDR3aa: ASGAAGSPLH
len: 13; j_gene: TRBJ2-2; abundance: few; v_gene: TRBV28; CDR3aa: ASSRGHRYTGELF
len: 12; j_gene: TRBJ2-2; abundance: .; v_gene: TRBV5-4; CDR3aa: ASSGDPNTGELF
len: 13; j_gene: TRBJ2-3; abundance: few; v_gene: TRBV15; CDR3aa: ATSRGGVSTDTQY
len: 13; j_gene: TRBJ2-1; abundance: many; v_gene: TRBV7-9; CDR3aa: ASSRGTGGVNEQF
len: 13; j_gene: TRBJ2-2; abundance: .; v_gene: TRBV24-1; CDR3aa: ATSDPWGKRGELF
len: 14; j_gene: TRBJ2-5; abundance: .; v_gene: TRBV4-1; CDR3aa: ASSQGMGGTQETQY
len: 13; j_gene: TRBJ1-5; abundance: .; v_gene: TRBV7-2; CDR3aa: ASSLLGGINQPQH
len: 13; j_gene: TRBJ2-7; abundance: few; v_gene: TRBV5-1; CDR3aa: ASSLGALSSYEQY
len: 13; j_gene: TRBJ2-3; abundance: .; v_gene: TRBV5-1; CDR3aa: ASSENSGSTDTQY
len: 17; j_gene: TRBJ2-3; abundance: .; v_gene: TRBV5-1; CDR3aa: ASSWSGTSGGSSTDTQY
len: 12; j_gene: TRBJ2-7; abundance: .; v_gene: TRBV4-1; CDR3aa: ASSQEQGNHEQY
len: 15; j_gene: TRBJ2-2; abundance: .; v_gene: TRBV12-3/TRBV12-4; CDR3aa: ASSLAQGTANTGELF
len: 14; j_gene: TRBJ2-5; abundance: many; v_gene: TRBV4-1; CDR3aa: ASSQDALALQETQY
len: 15; j_gene: TRBJ2-3; abundance: .; v_gene: TRBV7-9; CDR3aa: ASSLYASGGSTDTQY
len: 13; j_gene: TRBJ1-1; abundance: .; v_gene: TRBV10-1; CDR3aa: ASSEQGRTNTEAF
len: 15; j_gene: TRBJ2-1; abundance: .; v_gene: TRBV10-1; CDR3aa: ASSDPPGAGGYNEQF
len: 14; j_gene: TRBJ2-1; abundance: few; v_gene: TRBV28; CDR3aa: ASSLWGRGRINEQF
len: 11; j_gene: TRBJ1-1; abundance: .; v_gene: TRBV6-1; CDR3aa: ASTQGANTEAF
len: 13; j_gene: TRBJ2-5; abundance: few; v_gene: TRBV20-1; CDR3aa: SARDVSGGTETQY